The 3 T cell receptor beta chains reported below all come from one sample, sequenced in a study of blood T cell repertoires in COVID-19. Sequencing used immunoSEQ multiplex PCR; TCRdb keeps in-frame clones, though not all of them. The sample has some 100,000 clones; 80% to 90% are singletons. The sample was peripheral blood. The receptors were gathered from a woman in her 70s with acute or convalescent COVID-19.

The chain links TRBV7-9 to TRBJ2-5; D remains ambiguous. Trimming removed 1 base at V and 6 bases at J, with 6 bases between. Germline V gene lookup returns CDR1 SEHNR and CDR2 FQNEAQ (reference sequence). The CDR3 length is 12 residues. This chain's CDR3 is CASSLETKTQYF. In nucleotides, the CDR3 is TGTGCCAGCAGCTTAGAGACAAAGACCCAGTACTTC.

V gene TRBV27 combines with J gene TRBJ2-2; D not certain. The CDR3 runs 14 residues. Trimming left V 5 bases short and J 0 bases short, with 7 bases between. In germline, CDR1 is MNHEY, CDR2 SMNVEV (reference sequence). The CDR3 coding sequence is TGTGCCAGCAGTGAACTCCCGAACACCGGGGAGCTGTTTTTT. Protein product: CASSELPNTGELFF.

The chain links TRBV5-1 to TRBJ2-7; D gene unclear. CDR1 and CDR2 from the germline V gene are SGHRS and YFSETQ. The germline V and J ends were trimmed by 5 bases and 0 bases, with 6 bases remaining between them. The CDR3 has 12 residues. The CDR3 region has the DNA TGCGCCAGCAGAGACAACTCCTACGAGCAGTACTTC. Residues: CASRDNSYEQYF.